The rows below give T cell receptor beta chains drawn from one sample of a study of shared clonotypes between healthy human individuals. The protocol was immunoSEQ multiplex PCR, while the TCRdb copy is restricted to in-frame clones and leaves out a portion. Of around 100,000 clones listed, about 72% are singletons. The sequenced material came from memory CD8+ T cells sorted from blood. The receptors originated from a woman aged 25 to 39 in good health. Each CDR3 is given with its conserved first and last residue. A D gene is named only where the DNA matches it firmly. The size entry is marked missing in some rows and otherwise reads once, few, many or a size class.

clone size | J gene | V gene | D gene | CDR3 length | CDR3 DNA | CDR3 protein
NA | TRBJ1-2 | TRBV7-9 | NA | 15 | TGTGCCAGCACGCGAATGGGGCTGGGAAACTATGGCTACACCTTC | CASTRMGLGNYGYTF
NA | TRBJ2-7 | TRBV28 | TRBD2 | 14 | TGTGCCAGCAGTTTTTTAGCGGGGTCCTACGAGCAGTACTTC | CASSFLAGSYEQYF
NA | TRBJ1-2 | TRBV6-6 | NA | 12 | TGTGCCAGCGGTCGGGGCTTCTATGGCTACACCTTC | CASGRGFYGYTF
NA | TRBJ2-2 | TRBV9 | NA | 18 | TGTGCCAGCAGCGTAGATACCCTGCCTCCGGAGTACACCGGGGAGCTGTTTTTT | CASSVDTLPPEYTGELFF
NA | TRBJ1-2 | TRBV25-1 | NA | 13 | TGTGCCAGCAGTGCCGGACAGCCGTATGGCTACACCTTC | CASSAGQPYGYTF
NA | TRBJ2-2 | TRBV1 | NA | 15 | TGCACCAGTACGGTTCGGATGACGAACACCGGGGAGCTGTTTTTT | CTSTVRMTNTGELFF
few | TRBJ2-6 | TRBV4-2 | NA | 14 | TGTGCCAGCAGCCTTGAATCTGGGGCCAACGTCCTGACTTTC | CASSLESGANVLTF
few | TRBJ2-7 | TRBV5-4 | TRBD2 | 16 | TGTGCCAGCAGCCAAGAAGGAGCGGGAGGGCCGAACGAGCAGTACTTC | CASSQEGAGGPNEQYF
once | TRBJ1-2 | TRBV18 | NA | 13 | TGTGCCAGCTCACCCGGGGGAAACTATGGCTACACCTTC | CASSPGGNYGYTF
few | TRBJ2-2 | TRBV14 | NA | 17 | TGTGCCAGCAGCCTCTTAAAGGGGCAGGGTAACACCGGGGAGCTGTTTTTT | CASSLLKGQGNTGELFF
NA | TRBJ2-7 | TRBV7-2 | TRBD2 | 17 | TGTGCCAGCAGCTTAGCGACCCTAGCGGTTAAGTTCTACGAGCAGTACTTC | CASSLATLAVKFYEQYF
NA | TRBJ2-7 | TRBV28 | TRBD1 | 15 | TGTGCCAGCAGTTTGCCTCGGGACAGGGGCTACGAGCAGTACTTC | CASSLPRDRGYEQYF
NA | TRBJ2-1 | TRBV19 | NA | 11 | TGTGCCAGTTCCACCGGGCCACAGCAGTTCTTC | CASSTGPQQFF
NA | TRBJ1-4 | TRBV19 | TRBD1 | 13 | TGTGCCAGCCGACAGGGAGGCGCCGAAAAACTGTTTTTT | CASRQGGAEKLFF
few | TRBJ2-7 | TRBV11-3 | NA | 14 | TGTGCCAGCAGCCACGGACCGACCTCCTACGAGCAGTACTTC | CASSHGPTSYEQYF
NA | TRBJ2-7 | TRBV5-1 | TRBD1 | 15 | TGCGCCAGCAGCTTAACGGGACAGGGGGCTTACGAGCAGTACTTC | CASSLTGQGAYEQYF
NA | TRBJ1-4 | TRBV30 | TRBD1 | 14 | TGTGCCTGGAGGGGGGACAGCAATAATGAAAAACTGTTTTTT | CAWRGDSNNEKLFF
NA | TRBJ2-7 | TRBV10-3 | NA | 16 | TGTGCCATCAGTGCCAGGAGGTCAGGAACGTACAGCGAGCAGTACTTC | CAISARRSGTYSEQYF
many | TRBJ2-3 | TRBV9 | TRBD2 | 14 | TGTGCCAGCAGCGTTAGCGGGAAGTTGGATACGCAGTATTTT | CASSVSGKLDTQYF
NA | TRBJ2-4 | TRBV27 | NA | 15 | TGTGCCAGCAGTTTACGTTACGGACCTAAAAACATTCAGTACTTC | CASSLRYGPKNIQYF